The clone carrying this TCR beta chain turned up a few times. Antigen specificity is unknown. MiXCR, applied by TCRdb to the 5' RACE reads, yields one record per CDR3 protein. The sample lists tens of thousands of distinct CDR3 sequences, more than 15% occurring once. This sample was taken from a study of CD8 T cells in ankylosing spondylitis. Broader study findings: Typical of ankylosing spondylitis blood, it appeared, was a TCR beta motif of under 10 highly homologous variants. Enrichment of disease-linked clones was reportedly significant in matched ankylosing spondylitis synovial fluid. Peripheral blood held disease-linked clones only at relatively low frequency, and these were CD8+.

The sequencing input was blood. This receptor was taken from a male donor with ankylosing spondylitis or in good health (not recorded which).

The DNA of the CDR3 is TGTGCCAGCAGTTCAACCGGACCTAGCCCGAATGAGCAGTTCTTC. Amino acids: CASSSTGPSPNEQFF. V is TRBV28 and J is TRBJ2-1, with a possible D match to TRBD2 (5 bases). This CDR3 spans 15 amino acids. Germline CDR1 is MDHEN and CDR2 is SYDVKM. V was trimmed by 4 bases and J by 7 bases, leaving 17 bases between them. Full variable domain (outside the CDR3, taken from reference TRBV28 and TRBJ2-1): DVKVTQSSRYLVKRTGEKVFLECVQDMDHENMFWYRQDPGLGLRLIYFSYDVKMKEKGDIPEGYSVSREKKERFSLILESASTNQTSMYLCASSSTGPSPNEQFFGPGTRLTVL.